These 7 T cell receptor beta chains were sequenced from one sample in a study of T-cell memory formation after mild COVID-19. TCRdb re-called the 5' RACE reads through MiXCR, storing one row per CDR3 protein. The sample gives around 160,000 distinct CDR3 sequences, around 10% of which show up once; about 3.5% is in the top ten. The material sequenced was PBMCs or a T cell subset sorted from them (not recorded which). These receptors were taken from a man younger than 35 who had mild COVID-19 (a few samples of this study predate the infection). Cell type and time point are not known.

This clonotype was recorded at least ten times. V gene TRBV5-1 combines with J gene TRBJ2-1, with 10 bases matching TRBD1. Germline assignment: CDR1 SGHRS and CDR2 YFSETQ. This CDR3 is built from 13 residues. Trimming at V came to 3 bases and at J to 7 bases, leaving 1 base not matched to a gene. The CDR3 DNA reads TGCGCCAGCAGCTGGACAGGGGGAAATGAGCAGTTCTTC. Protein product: CASSWTGGNEQFF.

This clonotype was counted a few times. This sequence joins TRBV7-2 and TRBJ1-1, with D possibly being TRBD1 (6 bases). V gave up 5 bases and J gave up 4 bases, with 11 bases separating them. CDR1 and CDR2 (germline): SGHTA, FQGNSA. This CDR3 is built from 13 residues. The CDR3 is CASSRQQGTEAFF. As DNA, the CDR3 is TGTGCCAGCAGCAGACAACAGGGCACTGAAGCTTTCTTT.

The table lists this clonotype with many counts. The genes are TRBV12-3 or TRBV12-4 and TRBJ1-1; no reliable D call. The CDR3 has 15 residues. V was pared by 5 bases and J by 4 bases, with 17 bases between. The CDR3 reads CASSMEPLRSTEAFF. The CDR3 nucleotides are TGTGCCAGCAGTATGGAACCACTCAGGAGCACTGAAGCTTTCTTT.

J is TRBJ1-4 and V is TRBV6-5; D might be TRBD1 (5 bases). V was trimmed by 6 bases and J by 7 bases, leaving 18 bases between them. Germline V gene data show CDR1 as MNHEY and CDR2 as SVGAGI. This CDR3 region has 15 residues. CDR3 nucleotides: TGTGCCAGCAGCCTCGTGACGGGGGTGGCTGAAAAACTGTTTTTT. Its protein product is CASSLVTGVAEKLFF.

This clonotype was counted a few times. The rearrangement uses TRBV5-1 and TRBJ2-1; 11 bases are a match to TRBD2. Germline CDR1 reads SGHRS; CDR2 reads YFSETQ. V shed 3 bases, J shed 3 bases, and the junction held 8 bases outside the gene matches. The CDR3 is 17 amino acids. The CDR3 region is CASSSSPSGGIYNEQFF. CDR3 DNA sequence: TGCGCCAGCAGCTCGAGCCCTAGCGGGGGGATCTACAATGAGCAGTTCTTC.

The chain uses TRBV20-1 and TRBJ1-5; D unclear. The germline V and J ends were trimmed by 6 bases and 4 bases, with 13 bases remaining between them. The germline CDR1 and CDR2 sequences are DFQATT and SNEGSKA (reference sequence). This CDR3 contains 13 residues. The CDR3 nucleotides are TGCAGTGCAGATCCGGGCGTAAATCAGCCCCAGCATTTT. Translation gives CSADPGVNQPQHF.

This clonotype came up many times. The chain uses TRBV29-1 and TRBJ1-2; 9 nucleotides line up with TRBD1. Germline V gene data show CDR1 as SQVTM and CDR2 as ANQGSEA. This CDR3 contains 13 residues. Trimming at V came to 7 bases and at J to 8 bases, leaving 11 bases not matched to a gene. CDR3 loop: CSADPQQGAGYTF. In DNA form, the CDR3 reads TGCAGCGCTGACCCCCAACAGGGGGCGGGCTACACCTTC. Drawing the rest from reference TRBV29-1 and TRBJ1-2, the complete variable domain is SAVISQKPSRDICQRGTSLTIQCQVDSQVTMMFWYRQQPGQSLTLIATANQGSEATYESGFVIDKFPISRPNLTFSTLTVSNMSPEDSSIYLCSADPQQGAGYTFGSGTRLTVV.